This T cell receptor beta chain is from a study of CD8 T cells in Susac syndrome. An amount of RNA that ranged from roughly 0.45 to 1 ug was reverse transcribed with random hexamers. From the immunoSEQ multiplex PCR reads, TCRdb called clonotypes with MiXCR, one entry per CDR3 protein. The repertoire consists of 150,000 to 200,000 distinct CDR3 sequences, with roughly 95% occurring once and the leading ten covering roughly 0.093%. V was shortened by 1 base and J by 1 base, with 16 bases between the two germline ends. The V gene's germline CDR1 is SGHDT and CDR2 YYEEEE. This CDR3 contains 17 residues.

The J gene is TRBJ2-3, the V gene TRBV5-6; D is perhaps TRBD2 (5 bases). The sample was CD4+ T cells from PBMCs. The source is a human donor with Susac syndrome. The CDR3 coding sequence is TGTGCCAGCAGCTTGCACGTCGGGATCGCTGGCACAGATACGCAGTATTTT. Amino acid sequence: CASSLHVGIAGTDTQYF.